The next 18 T cell receptor beta chains were all read from a single sample in a study of T-cell reconstitution after alpha-beta-depleted transplantation in children (dated by TCRdb to between 2015 and 2016). Library creation used PCR. Reads for this sample came from an Illumina HiSeq 2500. To normalize quantification of the TCRbeta repertoire, the TCR libraries were built with molecular barcoding that relied on unique molecular identifiers. The public reads were quality trimmed at Q25 with fastp and then assembled into clones with MiXCR by TCRdb, keeping productive beta chains. Duplicate CDR3 protein sequences are folded into a single record with the most common DNA and genes. This sample gives about 500,000 distinct CDR3 sequences in total; less than 35% of them show up just once. The ten top clones hold around 2.5% of the sample. Sequences were derived from PBMCs from the stem cell graft donor, sampled from the stem cell graft. The source of these receptors is a human donor who donated a stem cell graft to a child with aplastic anemia.

The chain couples TRBV4-1 to TRBJ1-1, with D unclear. The V and J ends lost 0 bases and 12 bases respectively, with 8 bases between them. The CDR3 is made up of 11 amino acids. Looked up from germline, CDR1 is MGHRA and CDR2 is YSYEKL. CDR3 nucleotides: TGCGCCAGCAGCCAAGAAGGAGGGACTTTCTTT. Translation: CASSQEGGTFF.

This clonotype came up a few times. The chain uses TRBV4-3 and TRBJ2-1, with D perhaps matching TRBD2 (5 bases). The germline V gene has CDR1 LGHNA and CDR2 YSLEER. The CDR3 extends over 15 amino acids. Trimming removed 2 bases at V and 7 bases at J, with 15 bases between. CDR3 nucleotides: TGCGCCAGCAGCCAAAAGTTCGTCGAGGGAAATGAGCAGTTCTTC. It is translated as CASSQKFVEGNEQFF.

The chain is built from TRBV7-9 and TRBJ1-1; D perhaps matches TRBD1 (6 bases). The V gene lost 7 bases and the J gene lost 1 base, with 19 bases spanning the gap. This CDR3 contains 16 residues. Germline V lookup: CDR1 SEHNR, CDR2 FQNEAQ (reference sequence). The CDR3 sequence: CASTRGGGSPNTEAFF. The CDR3, as DNA: TGTGCCAGCACCAGAGGGGGGGGGTCCCCGAACACTGAAGCTTTCTTT.

This clonotype was detected only a few times. The chain couples TRBV20-1 to TRBJ1-6, with D perhaps TRBD1 (5 bases). This CDR3 spans 14 amino acids. Trimming removed 6 bases at V and 4 bases at J, with 13 bases between. Germline loops: CDR1 DFQATT, CDR2 SNEGSKA (reference sequence). The CDR3 DNA reads TGCAGTGCCCGAGGGACGGGGTATAATTCACCCCTCCACTTT. This gives the protein CSARGTGYNSPLHF.

This chain links TRBV29-1 with TRBJ2-1; 9 bases agree with TRBD2. With V trimmed by 5 bases and J by 0 bases, 2 bases remained unmatched. There are 14 residues in the CDR3. Per germline, CDR1 SQVTM and CDR2 ANQGSEA. In DNA, the CDR3 is TGCAGCGTTAGTAGCGGGAGCTCCTACAATGAGCAGTTCTTC. It is translated as CSVSSGSSYNEQFF.

This sequence joins TRBV19 and TRBJ1-3; D unresolved. Trimming cost V 4 bases and J 0 bases, with 7 bases left between them. The CDR3 sequence is 14 residues long. The V gene's germline CDR1 is LNHDA and CDR2 SQIVND (reference sequence). CDR3 DNA sequence: TGTGCCAGTAGTACAACAGACTCTGGAAACACCATATATTTT. Protein product: CASSTTDSGNTIYF. The entire variable domain, with the rest obtained from reference TRBV19 and TRBJ1-3, is as follows: DGGITQSPKYLFRKEGQNVTLSCEQNLNHDAMYWYRQDPGQGLRLIYYSQIVNDFQKGDIAEGYSVSREKKESFPLTVTSAQKNPTAFYLCASSTTDSGNTIYFGEGSWLTVV.

Only a few counts were recorded for this clonotype. J is TRBJ2-3 and V is TRBV24-1; TRBD1 agrees at 7 bases. Per the germline V gene, CDR1 is KGHDR and CDR2 is SFDVKD. This CDR3 has 16 residues. The J segment lost 0 bases and the V segment lost 3 bases, leaving 5 bases of the junction unmatched. CDR3 sequence: CATSDPLTGSTDTQYF. DNA for the CDR3: TGTGCCACCAGTGATCCCTTGACAGGGAGCACAGATACGCAGTATTTT.

CDR3 loop: CSVEWGQKNTEAFF. CDR3 DNA: TGCAGCGTTGAGTGGGGACAGAAGAACACTGAAGCTTTCTTT. The chain uses TRBV29-1 and TRBJ1-1, with TRBD1 matching 7 bases. CDR1 is SQVTM and CDR2 is ANQGSEA in the germline V gene. This CDR3 spans 14 amino acids. After removal of 3 bases from V and 1 base from J, the junction contained 5 bases not matched to a gene.

This chain connects TRBV29-1 to TRBJ2-7; 9 positions agree with TRBD1. Trimming at V came to 7 bases and at J to 7 bases, leaving 5 bases not matched to a gene. CDR1 and CDR2 (germline): SQVTM, ANQGSEA. CDR3 size: 11 residues. CDR3 coding DNA: TGCAGCGCGAAACAGGGGGCTGAGCAGTACTTC. Translation: CSAKQGAEQYF.

The chain joins TRBV27 to TRBJ1-1; no firm D call. Trimming shortened V by 5 bases and J by 1 base, and 14 bases separated the two germline ends. CDR3 size: 15 residues. Germline CDR1 reads MNHEY; CDR2 reads SMNVEV (reference sequence). The CDR3 sequence is CASSMTGEKNTEAFF. The DNA for the CDR3 is TGTGCCAGCAGTATGACCGGTGAGAAGAACACTGAAGCTTTCTTT.

The V and J genes are TRBV4-1 and TRBJ2-2, with TRBD2 matching 11 bases. Germline assignment: CDR1 MGHRA and CDR2 YSYEKL. V gave up 0 bases and J gave up 6 bases; unmatched junction bases: 6. This CDR3 spans 17 amino acids. The CDR3 here is CASSQDWGTSGSGELFF. The CDR3 bases are TGCGCCAGCAGCCAAGATTGGGGGACTAGCGGATCCGGGGAGCTGTTTTTT.

This clonotype was counted between two and nine times. The chain employs TRBV7-2 and TRBJ2-2, with a tentative D call TRBD2 (6 bases). CDR1 SGHTA and CDR2 FQGNSA come from the germline V gene. The V end lost 3 bases, the J end lost 5 bases, and 22 bases lay between the germline ends. The CDR3 length is 18 residues. The CDR3 spells CASSFISDWGVVTGELFF. DNA for the CDR3: TGTGCCAGCAGCTTTATCTCCGATTGGGGGGTTGTTACCGGGGAGCTGTTTTTT.

This clonotype was observed a handful of times. This sequence joins TRBV7-8 and TRBJ2-2; maybe TRBD1 (6 bases). V was shortened by 5 bases and J by 7 bases, with 8 bases between the two germline ends. This CDR3 region has 12 residues. The germline V gene has CDR1 SGHVS and CDR2 FQNEAQ. The CDR3 sequence: CASSHRVGELFF. The CDR3 DNA reads as TGTGCCAGCAGCCACAGGGTCGGGGAGCTGTTTTTT.

J is TRBJ1-3 and V is TRBV7-9; the match to TRBD1 covers 10 bases. Germline CDR1 SEHNR, CDR2 FQNEAQ (reference sequence). This CDR3 has 17 amino acids. Losses at the gene ends were 5 bases for V and 0 bases for J; bases not matched to a gene: 7. CDR3 in amino acids: CASSLKTGGISGNTIYF. CDR3 sequence (DNA): TGTGCCAGCAGCCTCAAGACAGGGGGCATCTCTGGAAACACCATATATTTT.

The CDR3 loop is CASSPQGLEGETQYF. CDR3 DNA: TGCGCCAGCAGCCCGCAAGGACTAGAAGGAGAGACCCAGTACTTC. The genes are TRBV5-1 and TRBJ2-5; 7 bases are a match to TRBD2. J was trimmed by 4 bases and V by 4 bases; bases with no gene match: 10. The CDR3 runs to 15 residues. Per germline, CDR1 SGHRS and CDR2 YFSETQ.

The table lists this clonotype with a few counts. This chain uses TRBV12-3 or TRBV12-4 with TRBJ2-2, with TRBD2 matching 11 bases. The CDR3 loop spans 15 amino acids. V shed 5 bases and J 5 bases; nucleotides not matched to a gene: 4. The CDR3 nucleotides read TGTGCCAGCAGTACCGGGACTAGCGGAACCGGGGAGCTGTTTTTT. It codes for CASSTGTSGTGELFF.

This clonotype was found a few times. The rearrangement joins TRBV7-8 to TRBJ2-7; D tentatively reads TRBD1 or TRBD2 (6 bases each). With 5 bases removed from V and 6 bases from J, the gap between germline ends came to 14 bases. The CDR3 runs 13 residues. Germline assignment: CDR1 SGHVS and CDR2 FQNEAQ. The CDR3 loop is CASSPVGGSEQYV. The CDR3 nucleotides are TGTGCCAGCAGCCCCGTCGGGGGCAGCGAGCAGTACGTC.

This clonotype was seen just once. The CDR3 here is CASSLVSQNHNTQYF. In DNA, the CDR3 is TGTGCCAGCAGCTTAGTTTCCCAGAACCACAATACGCAGTATTTT. The rearrangement links TRBV7-2 to TRBJ2-3; D is unclear. This CDR3 is built from 15 residues. Deletions cut 1 base from V and 7 bases from J, with 15 bases between. The V gene's germline CDR1 is SGHTA and CDR2 FQGNSA.